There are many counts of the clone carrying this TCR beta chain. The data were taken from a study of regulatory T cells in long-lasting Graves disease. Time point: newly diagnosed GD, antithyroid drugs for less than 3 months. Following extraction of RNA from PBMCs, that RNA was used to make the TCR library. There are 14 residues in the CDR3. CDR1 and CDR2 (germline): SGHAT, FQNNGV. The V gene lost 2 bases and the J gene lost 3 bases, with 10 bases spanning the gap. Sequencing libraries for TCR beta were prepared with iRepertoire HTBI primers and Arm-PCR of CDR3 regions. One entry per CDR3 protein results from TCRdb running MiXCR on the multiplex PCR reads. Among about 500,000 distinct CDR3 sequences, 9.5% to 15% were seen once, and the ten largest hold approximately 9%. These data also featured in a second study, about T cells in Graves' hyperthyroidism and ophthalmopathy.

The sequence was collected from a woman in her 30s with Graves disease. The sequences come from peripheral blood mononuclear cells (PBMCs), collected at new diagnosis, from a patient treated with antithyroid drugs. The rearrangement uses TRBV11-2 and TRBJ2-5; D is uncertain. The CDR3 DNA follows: TGTGCCAGCAGCTTATCAGTTCTCAAAGAGACCCAGTACTTC. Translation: CASSLSVLKETQYF.